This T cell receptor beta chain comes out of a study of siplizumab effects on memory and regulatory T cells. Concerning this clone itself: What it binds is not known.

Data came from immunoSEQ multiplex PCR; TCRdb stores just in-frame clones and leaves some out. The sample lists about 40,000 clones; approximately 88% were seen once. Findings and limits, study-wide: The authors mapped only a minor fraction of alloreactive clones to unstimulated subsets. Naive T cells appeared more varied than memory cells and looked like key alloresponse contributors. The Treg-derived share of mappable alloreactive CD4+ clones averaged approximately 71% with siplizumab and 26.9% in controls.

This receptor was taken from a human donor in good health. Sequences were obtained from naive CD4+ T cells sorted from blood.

CDR3 nucleotides: TGTGCCAGCAGCCAAAGGACAGGGGGCGAAACTAATTCACCCCTCCACTTT. Residues: CASSQRTGGETNSPLHF. The chain couples TRBV4-2 to TRBJ1-6; TRBD1 aligns across 11 bases. The CDR3 totals 17 residues. With V trimmed by 2 bases and J by 6 bases, 6 bases remained unmatched. The V gene's germline CDR1 is LGHNA and CDR2 YNFKEQ.